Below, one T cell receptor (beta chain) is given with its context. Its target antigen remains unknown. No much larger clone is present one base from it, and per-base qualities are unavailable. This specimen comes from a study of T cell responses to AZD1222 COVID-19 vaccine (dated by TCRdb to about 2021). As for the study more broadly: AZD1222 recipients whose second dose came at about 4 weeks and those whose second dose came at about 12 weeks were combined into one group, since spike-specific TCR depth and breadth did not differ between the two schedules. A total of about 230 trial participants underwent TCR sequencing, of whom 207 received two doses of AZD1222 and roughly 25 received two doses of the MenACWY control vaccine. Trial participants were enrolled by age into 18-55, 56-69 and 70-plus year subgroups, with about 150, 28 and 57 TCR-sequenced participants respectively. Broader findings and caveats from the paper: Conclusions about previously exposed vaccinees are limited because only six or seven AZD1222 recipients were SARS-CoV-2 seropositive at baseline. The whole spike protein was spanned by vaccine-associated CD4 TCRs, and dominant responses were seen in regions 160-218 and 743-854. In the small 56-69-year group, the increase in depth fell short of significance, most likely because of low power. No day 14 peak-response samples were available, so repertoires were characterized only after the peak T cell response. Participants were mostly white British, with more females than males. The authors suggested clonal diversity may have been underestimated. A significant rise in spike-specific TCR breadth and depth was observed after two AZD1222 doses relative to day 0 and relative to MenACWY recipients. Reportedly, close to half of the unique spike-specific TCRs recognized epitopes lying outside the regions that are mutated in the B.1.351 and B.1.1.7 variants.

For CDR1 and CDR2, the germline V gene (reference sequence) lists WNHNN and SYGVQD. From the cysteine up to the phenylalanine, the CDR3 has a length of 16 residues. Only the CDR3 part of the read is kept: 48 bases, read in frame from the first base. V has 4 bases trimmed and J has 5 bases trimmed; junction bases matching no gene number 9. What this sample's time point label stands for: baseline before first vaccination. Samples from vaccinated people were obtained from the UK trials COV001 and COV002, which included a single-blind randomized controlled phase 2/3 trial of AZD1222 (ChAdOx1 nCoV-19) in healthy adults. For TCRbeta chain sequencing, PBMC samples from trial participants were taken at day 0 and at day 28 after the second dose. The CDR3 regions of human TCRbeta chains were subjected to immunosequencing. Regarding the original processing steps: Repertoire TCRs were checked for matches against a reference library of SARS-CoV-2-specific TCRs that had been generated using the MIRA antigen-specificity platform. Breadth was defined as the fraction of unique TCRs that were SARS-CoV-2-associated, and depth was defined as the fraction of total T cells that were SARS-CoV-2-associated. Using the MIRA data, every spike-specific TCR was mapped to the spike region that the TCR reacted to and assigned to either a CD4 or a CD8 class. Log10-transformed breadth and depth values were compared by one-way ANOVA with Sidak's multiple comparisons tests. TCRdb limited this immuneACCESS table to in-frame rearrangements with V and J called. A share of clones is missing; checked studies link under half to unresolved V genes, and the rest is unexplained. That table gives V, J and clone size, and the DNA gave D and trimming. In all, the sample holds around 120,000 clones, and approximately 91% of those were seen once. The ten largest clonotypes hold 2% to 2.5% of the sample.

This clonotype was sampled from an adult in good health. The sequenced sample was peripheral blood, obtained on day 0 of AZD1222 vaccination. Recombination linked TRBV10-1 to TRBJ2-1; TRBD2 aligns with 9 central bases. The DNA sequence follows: TGCGCCAGCAGTGCTGGAGTAGCGGGAGTAAACAATGAGCAGTTCTTC. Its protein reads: CASSAGVAGVNNEQFF.